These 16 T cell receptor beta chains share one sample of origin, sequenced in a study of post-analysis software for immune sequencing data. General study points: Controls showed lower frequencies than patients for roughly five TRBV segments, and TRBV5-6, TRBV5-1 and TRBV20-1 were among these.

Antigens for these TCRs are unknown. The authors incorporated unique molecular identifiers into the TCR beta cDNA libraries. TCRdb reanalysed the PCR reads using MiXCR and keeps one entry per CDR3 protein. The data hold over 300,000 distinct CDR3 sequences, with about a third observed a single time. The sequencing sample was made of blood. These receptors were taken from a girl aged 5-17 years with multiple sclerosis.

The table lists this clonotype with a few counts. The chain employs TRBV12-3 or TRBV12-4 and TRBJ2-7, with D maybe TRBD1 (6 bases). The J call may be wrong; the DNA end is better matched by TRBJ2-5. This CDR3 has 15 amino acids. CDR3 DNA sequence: TGTGCCAGCAGCCTCGGACAGACAGAGGGCGAGACCCAGTACTTC. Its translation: CASSLGQTEGETQYF.

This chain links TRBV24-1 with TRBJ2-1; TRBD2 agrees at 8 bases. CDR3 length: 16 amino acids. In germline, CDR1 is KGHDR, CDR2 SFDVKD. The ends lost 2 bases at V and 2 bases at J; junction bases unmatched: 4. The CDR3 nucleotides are TGTGCCACCAGTGATTCAGGGCGGGGGGCCTACAATGAGCAGTTCTTC. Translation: CATSDSGRGAYNEQFF.

The CDR3 sequence: CASSLGIDRRTTPYEQYF. The CDR3 coding sequence is TGTGCCAGCAGCTTAGGAATTGACCGCCGGACTACACCCTACGAGCAGTACTTC. The genes are TRBV13 and TRBJ2-7, with D perhaps matching TRBD2 (6 bases). This CDR3 has 18 residues. The V gene's germline CDR1 is PRHDT and CDR2 FYEKMQ (reference sequence). V lost 0 bases and J 2 bases, leaving 20 bases between the germline ends.

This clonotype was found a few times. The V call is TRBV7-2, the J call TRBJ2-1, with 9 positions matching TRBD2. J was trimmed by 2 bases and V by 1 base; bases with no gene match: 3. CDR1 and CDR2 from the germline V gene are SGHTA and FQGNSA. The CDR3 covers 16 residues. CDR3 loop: CASSLVAGATYNEQFF. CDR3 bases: TGTGCCAGCAGCTTAGTAGCGGGGGCCACCTACAATGAGCAGTTCTTC.

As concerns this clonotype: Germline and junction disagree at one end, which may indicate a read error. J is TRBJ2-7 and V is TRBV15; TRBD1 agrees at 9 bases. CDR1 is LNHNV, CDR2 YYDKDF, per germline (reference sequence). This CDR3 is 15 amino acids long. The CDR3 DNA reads TGTGCCACCAGCAGAGTCGGGACAGGGAATTACGGGCAGTACTTC. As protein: CATSRVGTGNYGQYF.

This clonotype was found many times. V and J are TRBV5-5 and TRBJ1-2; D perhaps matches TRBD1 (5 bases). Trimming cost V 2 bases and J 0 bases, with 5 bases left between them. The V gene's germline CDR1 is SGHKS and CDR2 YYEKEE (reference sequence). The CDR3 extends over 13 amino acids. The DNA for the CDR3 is TGTGCCAGCAGCTTACAGGCTAACTATGGCTACACCTTC. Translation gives CASSLQANYGYTF.

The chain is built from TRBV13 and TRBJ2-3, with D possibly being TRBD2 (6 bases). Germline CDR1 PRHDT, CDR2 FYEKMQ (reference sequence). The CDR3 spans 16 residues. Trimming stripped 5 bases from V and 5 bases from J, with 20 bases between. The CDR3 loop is CASSQRLTGEQDTQYF. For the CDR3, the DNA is TGTGCCAGCAGCCAAAGGCTAACGGGAGAGCAAGATACGCAGTATTTT.

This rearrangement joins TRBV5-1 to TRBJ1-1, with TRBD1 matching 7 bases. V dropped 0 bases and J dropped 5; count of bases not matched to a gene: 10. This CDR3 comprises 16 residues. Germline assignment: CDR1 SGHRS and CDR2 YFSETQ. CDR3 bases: TGCGCCAGCAGCTTGGACTCTGCAGGGGGAGTGACTGAAGCTTTCTTT. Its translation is CASSLDSAGGVTEAFF.

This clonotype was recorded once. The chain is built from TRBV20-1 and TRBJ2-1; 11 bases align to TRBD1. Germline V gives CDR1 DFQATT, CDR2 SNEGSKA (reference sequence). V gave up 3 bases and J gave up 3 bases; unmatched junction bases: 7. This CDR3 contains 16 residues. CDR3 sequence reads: CSARGTGTGGYNEQFF. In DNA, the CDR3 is TGCAGTGCTAGGGGAACCGGGACAGGGGGCTACAATGAGCAGTTCTTC.

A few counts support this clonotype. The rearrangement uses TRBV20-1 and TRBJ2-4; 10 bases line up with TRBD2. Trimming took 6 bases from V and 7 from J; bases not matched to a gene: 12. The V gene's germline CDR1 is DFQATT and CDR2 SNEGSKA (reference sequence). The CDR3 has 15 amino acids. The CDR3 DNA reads TGCAGTGCGGATACCTTAGCGGGGGGTGGGAACATTCAGTACTTC. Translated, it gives CSADTLAGGGNIQYF.

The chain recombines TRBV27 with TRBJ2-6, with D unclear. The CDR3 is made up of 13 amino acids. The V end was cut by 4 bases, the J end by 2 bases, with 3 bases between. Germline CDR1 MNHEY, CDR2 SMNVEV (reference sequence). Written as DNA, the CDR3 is TGTGCCAGCAGTTGGGCTGGGGCCAACGTCCTGACTTTC. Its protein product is CASSWAGANVLTF.

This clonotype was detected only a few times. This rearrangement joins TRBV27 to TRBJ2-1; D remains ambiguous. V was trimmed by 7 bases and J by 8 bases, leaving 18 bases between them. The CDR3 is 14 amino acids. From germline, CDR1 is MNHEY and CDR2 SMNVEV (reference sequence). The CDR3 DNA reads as TGTGCCAGCATGGATCTCGGATCGTCGGATGAGCAGTTCTTC. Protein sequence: CASMDLGSSDEQFF.

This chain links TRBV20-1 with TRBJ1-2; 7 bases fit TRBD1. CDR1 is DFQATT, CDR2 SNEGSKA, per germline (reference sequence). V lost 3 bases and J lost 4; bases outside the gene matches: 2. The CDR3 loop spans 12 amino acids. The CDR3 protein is CSARGQIYGYTF. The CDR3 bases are TGCAGTGCTAGGGGACAGATCTATGGCTACACCTTC.

CDR3 bases: TGTGCCAGCAGCTTGGGGGGGTATCCGAGCTCCTACAATGAGCAGTTCTTC. Translated, it gives CASSLGGYPSSYNEQFF. The J gene is TRBJ2-1, the V gene TRBV7-8; 7 bases are a match to TRBD2. Germline-derived CDR1 and CDR2 are SGHVS and FQNEAQ. The CDR3 is 17 residues long. V dropped 3 bases and J dropped 0; count of bases not matched to a gene: 8.

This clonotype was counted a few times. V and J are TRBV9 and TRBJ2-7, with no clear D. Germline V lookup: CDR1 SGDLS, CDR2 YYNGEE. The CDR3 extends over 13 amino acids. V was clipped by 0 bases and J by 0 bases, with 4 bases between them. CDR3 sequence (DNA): TGTGCCAGCAGCGTAGACCCCTCCTACGAGCAGTACTTC. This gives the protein CASSVDPSYEQYF.

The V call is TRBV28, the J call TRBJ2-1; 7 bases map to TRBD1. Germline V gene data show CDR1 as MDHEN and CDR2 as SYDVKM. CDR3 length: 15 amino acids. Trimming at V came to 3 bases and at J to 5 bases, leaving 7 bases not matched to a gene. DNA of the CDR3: TGTGCCAGCAGTTTCCCCACAGGGGCCCACAATGAGCAGTTCTTC. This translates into CASSFPTGAHNEQFF.